This T cell receptor (beta chain) appears in the sequencing data of a study of beta chain features in type 1 diabetes. Across the whole study: Age and gender were similar between patients and healthy donors, as were cell yields.

The V segment lost 3 bases and the J segment 8 bases; nucleotides outside the gene matches: 5. The germline V gene has CDR1 SGHVS and CDR2 FQNEAQ. The CDR3 length is 15 residues. This clone was observed a few times. Its antigen is undetermined. Investigators reverse transcribed all isolated RNA, so they sequenced expressed TCRB transcripts. Repertoires were generated with immunoSEQ multiplex PCR, while TCRdb's copy carries only in-frame clones and drops some. The sample lists a few hundred thousand clones; about 18% were seen once. Based on CD45RO/CCR7/CD25/CD127/CD95/CD27, CD4+ regulatory, stem cell-like memory, naive and central memory cells were sorted. Findings and caveats of the study: There were fewer insertions and more deletions at the VDJ junctions of type 1 diabetes patients.

The sequence was collected from a woman aged 18-29 years in good health. The rearrangement links TRBV7-8 to TRBJ2-1; 12 bases agree with TRBD2. Sequenced: naive CD4+ T cells from blood. CDR3 sequence: CASSLRLAGAYEQFF. CDR3 bases: TGTGCCAGCAGCTTGAGACTAGCGGGAGCATATGAGCAGTTCTTC.